This T cell receptor (beta chain) was identified in a study of cytomegalovirus exposure and HLA in healthy donors. This PCR relied on a set of 60 Vbeta primers and 13 Jbeta primers. TCRdb keeps only in-frame clones here, not all; method: immunoSEQ multiplex PCR. The sample lists fewer than 150,000 clones; 65% to 85% were seen once. From germline, CDR1 is LGHNA and CDR2 YNFKEQ. The CDR3 has 17 residues. The V gene end was trimmed by 0 bases and the J gene end by 4 bases; junction bases not matched to a gene: 6. The source of this sequence is a man between 45 and 60 years old in good health and CMV-seronegative. V and J are TRBV4-2 and TRBJ2-6; 7 bases fit TRBD1. Sequencing was performed on PBMCs. Here the CDR3 DNA reads TGTGCCAGCAGCCAAGAACCGACAGGGCCAGGGGCCAACGTCCTGACTTTC. Encoded protein: CASSQEPTGPGANVLTF.